These 10 T cell receptor beta chains share one sample of origin, sequenced in a study of technical replicates of blood from a handful of donors. Some clones are missing from TCRdb's copy, which holds only in-frame ones; the method was immunoSEQ multiplex PCR. The sample gives tens of thousands of clones, roughly 91% of which show up once; about 0.35% is in the top ten. The sequenced sample consisted of T cells isolated from PBMCs. Receptors were obtained from a human donor in good health.

The chain recombines TRBV11-2 with TRBJ2-3; the match to TRBD2 covers 7 bases. The CDR3 runs 15 residues. The germline V gene has CDR1 SGHAT and CDR2 FQNNGV. After removal of 3 bases from V and 2 bases from J, the junction contained 5 bases not matched to a gene. The CDR3 loop is CASSFSGLPTDTQYF. CDR3 nucleotide sequence: TGTGCCAGCAGCTTTAGCGGGTTACCCACAGATACGCAGTATTTT.

The CDR3 protein is CSVVRGFYGYTF. CDR3 DNA: TGCAGCGTTGTCAGGGGCTTCTATGGCTACACCTTC. This chain joins TRBV29-1 and TRBJ1-2; D might be TRBD1 (6 bases). Germline CDR1 reads SQVTM; CDR2 reads ANQGSEA. The V gene lost 4 bases and the J gene lost 4 bases, with 10 bases spanning the gap. The CDR3 spans 12 residues.

The gene calls are TRBV6-6 and TRBJ1-5; D remains ambiguous. Between the trimmed V and J ends, which lost 7 bases and 5 bases, there was a span of 21 bases. Germline CDR1 MNHNY, CDR2 SVGAGI (reference sequence). The CDR3 covers 16 residues. Here the CDR3 DNA reads TGTGCCAGCACCATAACCGGCCCGTCCCGGGATCAGCCCCAGCATTTT. Its protein product is CASTITGPSRDQPQHF.

This chain links TRBV5-1 with TRBJ2-7, with a tentative D call TRBD2 (6 bases). The CDR3 length is 14 residues. Trimming removed 4 bases at V and 4 bases at J, with 15 bases between. Germline values: CDR1 SGHRS, CDR2 YFSETQ. CDR3 sequence reads: CASSRQPGGYEQYF. The CDR3 DNA is TGCGCCAGCAGCCGACAGCCCGGGGGTTACGAGCAGTACTTC.

The gene calls are TRBV7-8 and TRBJ1-4; a possible D gene is TRBD1 (6 bases). Germline assignment: CDR1 SGHVS and CDR2 FQNEAQ. V lost 5 bases to trimming and J lost 5 bases, with 12 bases between them. The CDR3 loop spans 14 amino acids. This CDR3 is CASSPWTANEKLFF. Here the CDR3 DNA reads TGTGCCAGCAGCCCCTGGACAGCGAATGAAAAACTGTTTTTT.

The chain employs TRBV6-5 and TRBJ1-5, with D unresolved. The CDR3 totals 14 residues. The V end lost 0 bases, the J end lost 6 bases, and 9 bases lay between the germline ends. Germline V lookup: CDR1 MNHEY, CDR2 SVGAGI. CDR3 nucleotide sequence: TGTGCCAGCAGTTACTCGAGCGGGCTTCAGCCCCAGCATTTT. Translated: CASSYSSGLQPQHF.

This sequence joins TRBV5-4 and TRBJ2-7; a possible D gene is TRBD2 (5 bases). The CDR3 length is 12 residues. V lost 0 bases, J lost 7 bases, and 8 bases lay in between. The germline CDR1 and CDR2 sequences are SGHNT and YYREEE (reference sequence). The CDR3 is CASSLDGREQYF. CDR3 sequence (DNA): TGTGCCAGCAGCTTGGATGGGAGAGAGCAGTACTTC.

This sequence joins TRBV14 and TRBJ2-7; TRBD2 matches at 9 bases. The CDR3 has 15 amino acids. The junction had 6 bases not matched to a gene; V was cut back by 1 base and J by 5 bases. Germline V gene sequence: CDR1 SGHDN, CDR2 FVKESK. This CDR3 reads CASSQAPSGINEQYF. CDR3 DNA sequence: TGTGCCAGCAGCCAAGCCCCTAGCGGGATTAACGAGCAGTACTTC.

J is TRBJ2-1 and V is TRBV20-1; no firm D call. The CDR3 is 10 amino acids. The germline gives CDR1 DFQATT, CDR2 SNEGSKA (reference sequence). V lost 6 bases, J lost 6 bases, and 6 bases lay in between. The CDR3 sequence is CSAQPNEQFF. The CDR3 DNA follows: TGCAGTGCACAGCCCAATGAGCAGTTCTTC.

CDR3 bases: TGTGCCAGCAGCCCAGGGACAGGCACAGATACGCAGTATTTT. Translating gives CASSPGTGTDTQYF. The chain has TRBV7-3 and TRBJ2-3, with 7 bases lining up with TRBD1. Trimming at V came to 5 bases and at J to 1 base, leaving 3 bases not matched to a gene. The CDR3 runs to 14 residues. CDR1 is SGHTA and CDR2 is FQGTGA in the germline V gene.